These 18 T cell receptor beta chains were sequenced from one sample in a study of regulatory T cells in long-lasting Graves disease. Time point indicated: newly diagnosed GD, antithyroid drugs for less than 3 months. From PBMCs, RNA was extracted and then used to make the TCR library. Researchers made TCR beta libraries by using iRepertoire HTBI primers and running Arm-PCR on CDR3 regions. Each CDR3 protein gets one entry after TCRdb re-called the multiplex PCR reads with MiXCR. The sample carries over 350,000 distinct CDR3 sequences, approximately 15% recorded once. This same sample was also part of a study on T cells in Graves' hyperthyroidism and ophthalmopathy.

The material sequenced was peripheral blood mononuclear cells (PBMCs), taken at new diagnosis, from a patient treated with antithyroid drugs. These receptors all come from a woman aged 40 to 49 with Graves disease.

This clonotype was seen ten or more times. J is TRBJ2-1 and V is TRBV7-8, with 13 bases identical to TRBD2. CDR1 SGHVS and CDR2 FQNEAQ come from the germline V gene. This CDR3 is built from 21 residues. The V segment lost 5 bases and the J segment 1 base; nucleotides outside the gene matches: 17. The CDR3 coding sequence is TGTGCCAGCAGCCGCGCTACCAGACTAGCGGGAGGTGGAGGTTCCTACAATGAGCAGTTCTTC. Its protein product is CASSRATRLAGGGGSYNEQFF.

This clonotype was seen many times. The chain carries TRBV4-1 and TRBJ1-2; no definite D call. The CDR3 loop spans 15 amino acids. V was pared by 1 base and J by 0 bases, with 9 bases between. The germline gives CDR1 MGHRA, CDR2 YSYEKL. Here the CDR3 reads CASSQVWQPNYGYTF. The DNA of the CDR3 is TGCGCCAGCAGCCAAGTGTGGCAGCCTAACTATGGCTACACCTTC.

This clonotype has a count of ten or more. The rearrangement uses TRBV11-3 and TRBJ2-1, with D tentatively TRBD1 or TRBD2 (5 bases each). Germline V gene lookup returns CDR1 SGHNT and CDR2 YENEEA. Trimming removed 2 bases at V and 6 bases at J, with 11 bases between. This CDR3 region has 14 residues. Here the CDR3 DNA reads TGTGCCAGCAGCTTACGGGCAGGGAGCAATGAGCAGTTCTTC. It is translated as CASSLRAGSNEQFF.

Notes on this clonotype: The conserved closing phenylalanine or tryptophan is absent in this CDR3, likely reflecting a read error. CDR3 sequence reads: CASSPSLAESYNEQFL. The CDR3 region has the DNA TGTGCCAGCAGCCCTAGCCTAGCTGAGTCCTACAATGAGCAGTTCCTC. The chain carries TRBV11-2 and TRBJ2-1, with D perhaps matching TRBD2 (5 bases). V was cut by 5 bases and J by 1 base, with 15 bases left in between. CDR3 length: 16 amino acids. Per the germline V gene, CDR1 is SGHAT and CDR2 is FQNNGV.

The chain carries TRBV6-5 and TRBJ2-5, with D possibly matching TRBD1 (6 bases). The ends were cut back, 2 bases at V and 7 bases at J, with 14 bases in the middle. The CDR3 spans 14 residues. Looked up from germline, CDR1 is MNHEY and CDR2 is SVGAGI. CDR3 coding DNA: TGTGCCAGCAGTTACACTAGGGGGTTCTGGACCCAGTACTTC. Translating gives CASSYTRGFWTQYF.

This clonotype was recorded many times. This sequence joins TRBV12-3 or TRBV12-4 and TRBJ2-1; 9 bases align to TRBD2. V dropped 4 bases and J dropped 4; count of bases not matched to a gene: 8. The CDR3 is 16 residues long. In nucleotides, the CDR3 is TGTGCCAGCAGTTCTGGCGGGAGGGCCGGTTACAATGAGCAGTTCTTC. It yields the protein CASSSGGRAGYNEQFF.

This clonotype showed up many times. The chain combines TRBV11-3 with TRBJ2-1; 12 bases line up with TRBD2. From germline, CDR1 is SGHNT and CDR2 YENEEA. This CDR3 contains 16 residues. V dropped 5 bases and J dropped 5; count of bases not matched to a gene: 7. The CDR3 here is CASSPGTSGRNNEQFF. The CDR3 bases are TGTGCCAGCAGCCCAGGGACTAGCGGGCGAAACAATGAGCAGTTCTTC.

This clonotype was detected many times. The V and J genes are TRBV2 and TRBJ1-2, with a weak D call TRBD1 (6 bases). Trimming cost V 1 base and J 4 bases, with 10 bases left between them. This CDR3 comprises 14 residues. Germline V lookup: CDR1 SNHLY, CDR2 FYNNEI. CDR3 loop: CASSEVRGSYGYTF. CDR3 bases: TGTGCCAGCAGTGAAGTCAGGGGCAGCTATGGCTACACCTTC.

The CDR3 DNA follows: TGTGCCAGCAGCGTGCGTAGCGCCCACAATGAGCAGTTCTTC. Residues: CASSVRSAHNEQFF. The chain employs TRBV9 and TRBJ2-1; D is perhaps TRBD2 (5 bases). This CDR3 contains 14 residues. Looked up from germline, CDR1 is SGDLS and CDR2 is YYNGEE. Trimming cost V 2 bases and J 5 bases, with 11 bases left between them.

This clonotype was counted many times. The chain joins TRBV11-3 to TRBJ2-1; D is possibly TRBD2 (6 bases). V lost 3 bases and J 6 bases, leaving 12 bases between the germline ends. The CDR3 consists of 14 residues. Germline CDR1 is SGHNT and CDR2 is YENEEA. This CDR3 reads CASSFPGVRNEQFF. The CDR3 DNA is TGTGCCAGCAGCTTTCCGGGAGTCCGCAATGAGCAGTTCTTC.

This clonotype was seen repeatedly, ten times or more. V gene TRBV24-1 combines with J gene TRBJ2-4; D uncertain. The germline CDR1 and CDR2 sequences are KGHDR and SFDVKD. V gave up 4 bases and J gave up 3 bases, with 6 bases separating them. CDR3 size: 13 residues. The CDR3 here is CATSERYKNIQYF. The CDR3 bases are TGTGCCACCAGTGAAAGGTACAAAAACATTCAGTACTTC.

The rearrangement links TRBV19 to TRBJ1-5; D is ambiguous. With 5 bases removed from V and 0 bases from J, the gap between germline ends came to 8 bases. The CDR3 loop spans 14 amino acids. CDR1 and CDR2 (germline): LNHDA, SQIVND (reference sequence). CDR3 in DNA: TGTGCCAGTAGTTCGAAAGATAGCAATCAGCCCCAGCATTTT. This encodes CASSSKDSNQPQHF. Combining the CDR3 with reference TRBV19 and TRBJ1-5 gives the whole variable domain DGGITQSPKYLFRKEGQNVTLSCEQNLNHDAMYWYRQDPGQGLRLIYYSQIVNDFQKGDIAEGYSVSREKKESFPLTVTSAQKNPTAFYLCASSSKDSNQPQHFGDGTRLSIL.

This clonotype has a count of ten or more. This rearrangement joins TRBV10-3 to TRBJ2-3; 8 positions match TRBD1. The CDR3 totals 14 residues. V lost 5 bases, J lost 0 bases, and 1 base stayed unmatched. Per germline, CDR1 ENHRY and CDR2 SYGVKD. CDR3 sequence (DNA): TGTGCCATCAGTTACAGGGGGAGCACAGATACGCAGTATTTT. Protein sequence: CAISYRGSTDTQYF.

The rearrangement joins TRBV4-1 to TRBJ2-2; D not resolved. Germline lookup yields CDR1 MGHRA and CDR2 YSYEKL. The CDR3 contains 13 residues. V was shortened by 3 bases and J by 5 bases, with 7 bases between the two germline ends. The CDR3 DNA reads TGCGCCAGCAGCCACCCAGGTACCGGGGAGCTGTTTTTT. It specifies CASSHPGTGELFF.

This clonotype was seen many times. V usage is TRBV12-5 and J usage is TRBJ2-7, with 13 bases matching TRBD2. After removal of 7 bases from V and 4 bases from J, the junction contained 4 bases not matched to a gene. Per germline, CDR1 LGHNT and CDR2 FRNRAP. The CDR3 totals 14 residues. The CDR3 coding sequence is TGTGCTAGTGCCTCGGGACTAGCGGGATACGAGCAGTACTTC. It yields the protein CASASGLAGYEQYF. Using reference TRBV12-5 and TRBJ2-7 for the parts outside the CDR3, the full variable domain is DARVTQTPRHKVTEMGQEVTMRCQPILGHNTVFWYRQTMMQGLELLAYFRNRAPLDDSGMPKDRFSAEMPDATLATLKIQPSEPRDSAVYFCASASGLAGYEQYFGPGTRLTVT.

This clonotype was counted many times. The chain links TRBV11-2 to TRBJ2-1; TRBD2 agrees at 14 bases. CDR1 is SGHAT and CDR2 is FQNNGV in the germline V gene. J lost 7 bases, V lost 6 bases, and 5 bases had no gene match. The length of the CDR3 is 15 residues. The CDR3 spells CASRPGLAGGNEQFF. The CDR3, as DNA: TGTGCCAGCAGACCCGGACTAGCGGGAGGTAATGAGCAGTTCTTC.

Ten or more counts support this clonotype. V and J are TRBV14 and TRBJ2-7; D call uncertain. The V and J ends lost 5 bases and 0 bases respectively, with 11 bases between them. The CDR3 has 14 residues. Germline assignment: CDR1 SGHDN and CDR2 FVKESK. This CDR3 is CASSSTRSSYEQYF. In DNA form, the CDR3 reads TGTGCCAGCAGCTCGACAAGGAGCTCCTACGAGCAGTACTTC.

The chain has TRBV30 and TRBJ2-3; TRBD2 is a possible D gene (5 bases). Trimming took off 0 bases at V and 2 bases at J, with 6 bases between the two ends. The CDR3 runs 13 residues. CDR1 is GTSNPN and CDR2 is SVGIG in the germline V gene (reference sequence). CDR3 bases: TGTGCCTGGAGTGTACTAGACACAGATACGCAGTATTTT. Its translation is CAWSVLDTDTQYF.